Given below is one TCR beta chain in context. This sample also contains other DNA sequences that code for the same CDR3. The data were obtained in a study of blood T cell repertoires in COVID-19. Study overall: Sites in the United States, Italy and Spain provided acute and convalescent COVID-19 samples. Sources were T cells, B-cell-depleted T cells, or PBMCs; the material itself was cDNA or gDNA.

CDR3 size: 13 residues. Germline CDR1 is SGHNT and CDR2 is YYREEE (reference sequence). Trimming stripped 0 bases from V and 4 bases from J, with 7 bases between. Seattle patient enrollment occurred during active infection, with longitudinal follow-up thereafter. Sequenced by immunoSEQ multiplex PCR; TCRdb stores in-frame clones only, minus some. The table shows over 450,000 clones, with about 89% occurring only once. V is TRBV5-4 and J is TRBJ1-2; D possibly corresponds to TRBD1 (5 bases). The source is a woman in her forties or fifties with COVID-19, enrolled during active disease. The sequenced sample was peripheral blood. DNA for the CDR3: TGTGCCAGCAGCTTGGAAGGGGCCTATGGCTACACCTTC. This codes for CASSLEGAYGYTF.